The next 19 T cell receptor beta chains were all read from a single sample in a study of shared clonotypes between healthy human individuals. Sequencing was performed with immunoSEQ multiplex PCR; in TCRdb, only in-frame clones are kept and a portion is missing. This sample has 780,000 or so clones; 55% to 75% occur once, and the top ten carry under 2%. Sequencing was performed on memory CD4+ T cells sorted from blood. Subset given: CD45RA-negative fraction. The receptors were gathered from a woman aged 25 to 39 in good health.

This clone was observed a single time. V usage is TRBV15 and J usage is TRBJ2-2, with 7 bases aligning to TRBD2. J lost 2 bases, V lost 6 bases, and 3 bases had no gene match. The V gene's germline CDR1 is LNHNV and CDR2 YYDKDF (reference sequence). This CDR3 region has 14 residues. The CDR3 coding sequence is TGTGCCACCAGGAGCGGGGAAAACACCGGGGAGCTGTTTTTT. Translated: CATRSGENTGELFF.

Only one count was recorded for this clone. The rearrangement joins TRBV25-1 to TRBJ1-5; D is undetermined. CDR3 size: 16 residues. Germline V CDR1 and CDR2: MGHDK, SYGVNS. The V end was cut by 1 base, the J end by 0 bases, with 10 bases between. As DNA, the CDR3 is TGTGCCAGCAGTGAATGGACTTGGGATAGCAATCAGCCCCAGCATTTT. Its protein product is CASSEWTWDSNQPQHF.

The chain employs TRBV28 and TRBJ2-1; 10 bases are a match to TRBD2. J lost 7 bases, V lost 6 bases, and 12 bases had no gene match. In germline, CDR1 is MDHEN, CDR2 SYDVKM. The CDR3 is 16 residues long. Here the CDR3 reads CASRFGWASGSNEQFF. CDR3 sequence (DNA): TGTGCCAGCAGGTTTGGGTGGGCTAGCGGGAGTAATGAGCAGTTCTTC.

The chain employs TRBV6-6 and TRBJ1-4; unclear D gene. The CDR3 contains 12 residues. The ends were cut back, 3 bases at V and 6 bases at J, with 5 bases in the middle. Germline loops: CDR1 MNHNY, CDR2 SVGAGI (reference sequence). CDR3 DNA sequence: TGTGCCAGCAGTTATTCCTATGAAAAACTGTTTTTT. This codes for CASSYSYEKLFF.

V gene TRBV19 combines with J gene TRBJ2-5, with TRBD2 identical over 9 bases. Trimming took 6 bases from V and 4 from J; bases not matched to a gene: 3. This CDR3 region has 13 residues. Germline V lookup: CDR1 LNHDA, CDR2 SQIVND (reference sequence). The chain's CDR3 is CASRLSGRETQYF. The CDR3 nucleotides are TGTGCCAGTAGACTTAGCGGGAGAGAGACCCAGTACTTC.

This clone was detected once. The DNA of the CDR3 is TGTGCCAGCAGCTTAAGTTGGGGTAGCGATAGCAATCAGCCCCAGCATTTT. Protein: CASSLSWGSDSNQPQHF. The J gene is TRBJ1-5, the V gene TRBV7-9; D gene ambiguous. The length of the CDR3 is 17 residues. The V end lost 2 bases, the J end lost 0 bases, and 14 bases lay between the germline ends. Germline V gene lookup returns CDR1 SEHNR and CDR2 FQNEAQ (reference sequence).

This rearrangement joins TRBV18 to TRBJ2-4, with 7 bases identical to TRBD2. Germline V gene lookup returns CDR1 KGHSH and CDR2 LQKENI. The CDR3 runs 16 residues. V trimming: 3 bases; J trimming: 12 bases; junction bases outside the gene matches: 17. In nucleotides, the CDR3 is TGTGCCAGCTCACCGCGCGCACCGGCGGGGGTTGAGGGTCAGTACTTC. Translation: CASSPRAPAGVEGQYF.

This clone was observed a single time. The chain couples TRBV5-1 to TRBJ1-4, with D perhaps TRBD1 (5 bases). The CDR3 contains 14 residues. From germline, CDR1 is SGHRS and CDR2 YFSETQ. Trimming shortened V by 4 bases and J by 4 bases, and 11 bases separated the two germline ends. The CDR3 DNA reads TGCGCCAGCAGCCCGGACACGAGTAATGAAAAACTGTTTTTT. This codes for CASSPDTSNEKLFF.

The gene calls are TRBV19 and TRBJ2-5, with TRBD1 as a possible D gene (5 bases). V gave up 5 bases and J gave up 1 base, with 8 bases separating them. CDR1 and CDR2 from the germline V gene are LNHDA and SQIVND (reference sequence). The CDR3 is made up of 13 amino acids. The CDR3: CASSLQVQETQYF. CDR3 DNA sequence: TGTGCCAGTAGTTTACAGGTCCAAGAGACCCAGTACTTC.

The chain is built from TRBV28 and TRBJ2-3, with D perhaps given as TRBD1 or TRBD2 (5 bases each). The V end was cut by 1 base, the J end by 0 bases, with 11 bases between. CDR3 length: 16 residues. Per the germline V gene, CDR1 is MDHEN and CDR2 is SYDVKM. The CDR3 DNA reads TGTGCCAGCAGTTTATATCCGGGACGCAGCACAGATACGCAGTATTTT. It specifies CASSLYPGRSTDTQYF.

This clone has a handful of counts. The V gene is TRBV2, the J gene TRBJ2-3; 13 bases match TRBD2. V trimming: 7 bases; J trimming: 9 bases; junction bases outside the gene matches: 7. CDR1 and CDR2 (germline): SNHLY, FYNNEI. CDR3 size: 14 residues. The CDR3 loop is CASTGTSGIGTQYF. CDR3 bases: TGTGCCAGCACAGGGACTAGCGGGATAGGGACGCAGTATTTT.

The chain combines TRBV6-1 with TRBJ1-2; D not certain. Germline V gene lookup returns CDR1 MNHNS and CDR2 SASEGT. Deletions cut 2 bases from V and 1 base from J, with 5 bases between. This CDR3 is built from 13 residues. The CDR3 region has the DNA TGTGCCAGCAGTGAATTTCGTAACTATGGCTACACCTTC. This gives the protein CASSEFRNYGYTF.

The rearrangement joins TRBV6-1 to TRBJ2-7; TRBD2 aligns across 13 bases. CDR1 and CDR2 (germline): MNHNS, SASEGT. CDR3 length: 15 residues. Trimming took 6 bases from V and 1 from J; bases not matched to a gene: 3. The CDR3 here is CASRPGLAGSYEQYF. CDR3 coding DNA: TGTGCCAGCAGACCGGGACTAGCGGGATCCTACGAGCAGTACTTC.

V gene TRBV30 combines with J gene TRBJ2-5; no definite D call. The V gene lost 0 bases and the J gene lost 2 bases, with 13 bases spanning the gap. The CDR3 has 15 amino acids. Germline loops: CDR1 GTSNPN, CDR2 SVGIG (reference sequence). CDR3 coding DNA: TGTGCCTGGAGTGTCGGGTTTGGCAGACAAGAGACCCAGTACTTC. As protein: CAWSVGFGRQETQYF. Based on the CDR3 plus reference TRBV30 and TRBJ2-5, the full variable domain is SQTIHQWPATLVQPVGSPLSLECTVEGTSNPNLYWYRQAAGRGLQLLFYSVGIGQISSEVPQNLSASRPQDRQFILSSKKLLLSDSGFYLCAWSVGFGRQETQYFGPGTRLLVL.

As concerns this clone: At the DNA level, this CDR3 is encoded by other sequences in the same sample as well. V usage is TRBV20-1 and J usage is TRBJ2-4; D uncertain. CDR3 length equals 10 residues. The V end lost 6 bases, the J end lost 3 bases, and 3 bases lay between the germline ends. Germline CDR1 and CDR2: DFQATT and SNEGSKA (reference sequence). As DNA, the CDR3 is TGCAGTGCGGTCAAAAACATTCAGTACTTC. It translates to CSAVKNIQYF.

This chain joins TRBV7-2 and TRBJ1-1, with D possibly matching TRBD1 (6 bases). V lost 2 bases, J lost 6 bases, and 13 bases lay in between. The V gene's germline CDR1 is SGHTA and CDR2 FQGNSA. This CDR3 has 14 residues. The CDR3: CASSLPGDFAEAFF. The CDR3 DNA reads as TGTGCCAGCAGCTTACCAGGGGACTTCGCTGAAGCTTTCTTT.

The chain has TRBV5-1 and TRBJ2-1; 7 nucleotides match TRBD1. The CDR3 is 15 amino acids. Germline V gene sequence: CDR1 SGHRS, CDR2 YFSETQ. V shed 5 bases, J shed 6 bases, and the junction held 11 bases outside the gene matches. CDR3 residues: CASRKTGTETNEQFF. CDR3 nucleotides: TGCGCCAGCAGAAAGACCGGGACAGAGACCAATGAGCAGTTCTTC.

The rearrangement uses TRBV5-4 and TRBJ2-1; D gene unclear. The germline gives CDR1 SGHNT, CDR2 YYREEE (reference sequence). CDR3 length: 15 residues. V was shortened by 4 bases and J by 0 bases, with 11 bases between the two germline ends. CDR3 region: CASSPSSSSYNEQFF. CDR3 in DNA: TGTGCCAGCAGCCCGAGTTCTAGCTCCTACAATGAGCAGTTCTTC.

V is TRBV6-5 and J is TRBJ1-2, with D unclear. Trimming stripped 10 bases from V and 9 bases from J, with 27 bases between. This CDR3 comprises 15 residues. Per the germline V gene, CDR1 is MNHEY and CDR2 is SVGAGI. The CDR3 sequence: CATNLDPGGVGSYTF. The CDR3 DNA reads TGTGCCACCAACCTAGACCCCGGCGGGGTCGGGAGCTACACCTTC.